A single T cell receptor beta chain is shown here with its context. These data are taken from a study of T cell responses to AZD1222 COVID-19 vaccine. V lost 2 bases and J lost 3; bases outside the gene matches: 2. Germline assignment: CDR1 LGHDT and CDR2 YNNKEL (reference sequence). The CDR3 is made up of 15 amino acids. Clones were read by immunoSEQ multiplex PCR, and TCRdb kept only the in-frame ones, dropping some. The sample holds about 130,000 clones, over 90% seen once. This sequence was found in an adult in good health. The gene calls are TRBV3-1 (or the pseudogene TRBV3-2) and TRBJ2-7, with 12 bases fitting TRBD2. This material consisted of peripheral blood, taken on day 0 of AZD1222 vaccination. The CDR3 sequence is CASSQLAGGNYEQYF. DNA of the CDR3: TGTGCCAGCAGCCAACTAGCGGGGGGGAACTACGAGCAGTACTTC.